This T cell receptor (beta chain) was obtained from a study of T-cell memory formation after mild COVID-19. Study-level background: Largely, TCR clusters stayed within a single donor.

Broader study findings: Second-wave clones that peaked on day 37 lacked confirmed SARS-CoV-2 specificity. Certain responding clones were present in pre-infection memory, suggesting participation of cross-reactive memory.

This clonotype was observed at least ten times. What it binds is unknown. In TCRdb, the 5' RACE reads were re-called with MiXCR into one record per CDR3 protein. This table has about 320,000 distinct CDR3 sequences, 13% to 15% appearing once. The TCR comes from a man aged 18 to 29 who had mild COVID-19 (a few samples of this study predate the infection). Cell type and time point are not known. The sequenced sample was PBMCs or a T cell subset sorted from them (not recorded which).

This chain's CDR3 is CASSPITRGYGYTF. CDR3 coding DNA: TGCGCCAGCAGCCCTATTACAAGGGGATATGGCTACACCTTC. The gene calls are TRBV5-1 and TRBJ1-2, with D possibly matching TRBD1 (5 bases). Trimming shortened V by 4 bases and J by 5 bases, and 15 bases separated the two germline ends. Germline V gives CDR1 SGHRS, CDR2 YFSETQ. This CDR3 has 14 residues.